One T cell receptor (beta chain) is described in this entry. Its antigen remains unidentified. One base away there is no much larger clone; base qualities are not given. This sample was taken from a study of blood T cell repertoires in COVID-19 (dated by TCRdb to about 2020). A note on the overall study: Samples from collaborators originated in the United States, Italy and Spain and spanned both the acute and convalescent phases of COVID-19. The prospective study material was composed of cDNA or gDNA derived from T cells, B-cell-depleted T cells, or PBMCs. The dataset comprised deeply sampled blood TCRbeta repertoires from subjects exposed to, actively infected with, or recovered from COVID-19. The repertoires were released in a freely available public database meant as a resource for research on the immune response to SARS-CoV-2. Samples came from the ongoing ImmuneRACE study (first 160 participants) plus 1,254 subjects from 6 global collaborators. Nearly every sample came with metadata listing a de-identified subject ID, COVID-19 status, age in years and sex. Where available, HLA class I and class II types were obtained from metadata supplied by the sample provider rather than from assay-based typing. Overall study outcomes, separate from this receptor: How much clinical and demographic metadata was included differed by source and by participant, and the metadata was provided uncurated.

Each collaborating institution followed its own protocols to collect whole blood in K2EDTA tubes. For TCRbeta analysis, collaborators shipped samples as frozen whole blood, isolated PBMCs, or DNA extracted from either of those sample types. The germline V gene sets CDR1 to MNHEY and CDR2 to SVGAGI. The CDR3 covers 16 residues, taking in both the cysteine and the phenylalanine. CDR3 DNA is the only sequence kept; it has 48 bases, read in frame from the first base. V is cut back by 4 bases and J by 4 bases, with 7 bases in the junction unmatched. TCRbeta CDR3 regions were amplified from genomic DNA using the immunoSEQ Assay, a bias-controlled multiplex PCR. The paper's processing steps were these. The number of nucleated cells in each sample was estimated by amplification of reference gene primers within the assay. To quantify the absolute abundance of each unique TCRbeta CDR3 rearrangement, sequence reads were collapsed and filtered. Productive Simpson clonality was computed per sample as the square root of Simpson's diversity index over productive rearrangements. TCRdb took over this immuneACCESS table, retaining in-frame rearrangements with V and J assigned. Such tables are incomplete; in checked studies, under half of the missing clones stem from an unresolved V gene, and the remainder is unexplained. V and J calls and clone size come straight from that table; D and trimming were deduced from the DNA. The sample records about 210,000 clones, roughly 94% of which are singletons. The ten biggest clones cover 0.95% to 1.5% of the sample.

The rearrangement joined TRBV6-5 to TRBJ1-3; 10 nucleotides in the junction match TRBD1. The specimen sequenced was peripheral blood. This receptor was obtained from a man aged 30 to 45 with acute or convalescent COVID-19. The nucleotide sequence is given as TGTGCCAGCAGTTCAACCGGGACAGGGGTAGGAAACACCATATATTTT. This is translated as CASSSTGTGVGNTIYF.